Listed below are T cell receptor beta chains from one sample, sequenced in a study of blood T cell repertoires in COVID-19. Data came from immunoSEQ multiplex PCR; TCRdb stores just in-frame clones and leaves some out. The profile covers 270,000 or so clones, with around 82% appearing a single time and approximately 9% taken by the ten largest. Material: peripheral blood. These TCRs come from a woman in her 50s who had recovered from COVID-19. Each CDR3 is given with its conserved first and last residue. Fields, in order: V gene, J gene, clone size, CDR3 protein. Clone size is given for some rows only: seen once, a few or many times, or a class if the clone is expanded.

TRBV5-1	TRBJ2-1	-	CASSLAIRGGRTDEQFF
TRBV4-3	TRBJ2-1	-	CASSQVLAGEKEYNEQFF
TRBV4-2	TRBJ1-1	-	CASSQEPGGRVKNMNTEAFF
TRBV11-2	TRBJ2-1	-	CASSLVAGGLANEQFF
TRBV15	TRBJ1-4	-	CATSSPGATNEKLFF
TRBV5-1	TRBJ2-3	-	CASSLAVYPTDTQYF
TRBV28	TRBJ2-4	-	CASTETGTAKNIQYF
TRBV6-5	TRBJ2-1	once	CASRPGRGAYNEQFF
TRBV5-5	TRBJ1-2	few	CASSLGVQDGYTF
TRBV11-1	TRBJ1-5	-	CASSAGSWEPQHF
TRBV9	TRBJ2-1	-	CASSAPVGTGDYNEQFF